What follows are 19 T cell receptor beta chains derived from one specimen sequenced in a study of T cells in Graves' hyperthyroidism and ophthalmopathy. TCR beta CDR3 regions were amplified from RNA. The HTBI primer set drove a first-round RT-PCR of the TCR CDR3. TCRdb re-called the multiplex PCR reads through MiXCR, storing one row per CDR3 protein. Of approximately 200,000 distinct CDR3 sequences in the sample, approximately 20% are singletons; the top ten hold roughly 44%. Sequencing used blood. These receptors were obtained from a man aged 35 to 55 with Graves' hyperthyroidism.

V and J are TRBV20-1 and TRBJ2-3; 10 bases align to TRBD2. This CDR3 comprises 14 residues. Germline-derived CDR1 and CDR2 are DFQATT and SNEGSKA (reference sequence). Unmatched junction bases numbered 5, after V lost 3 bases and J lost 5 bases. The CDR3 sequence is CSASSAGGQDTQYF. CDR3 coding DNA: TGCAGTGCTAGTTCAGCGGGGGGGCAAGATACGCAGTATTTT.

This clonotype came up many times. V gene TRBV12-3 or TRBV12-4 combines with J gene TRBJ2-1; D call uncertain. Trimming took 7 bases from V and 8 from J, leaving 21 bases between them. The length of the CDR3 is 15 residues. Here the CDR3 reads CASTFGVLPRDEQFF. The CDR3 DNA reads as TGTGCCAGCACCTTTGGGGTCCTACCAAGGGATGAGCAGTTCTTC.

This clonotype was picked up many times. V and J are TRBV7-2 and TRBJ2-3, with TRBD2 matching over 15 bases. With V trimmed by 3 bases and J by 5 bases, 3 bases remained unmatched. Germline V CDR1 and CDR2: SGHTA, FQGNSA. The CDR3 runs to 16 residues. CDR3 loop: CASSFGLAGGQDTQYF. CDR3 coding DNA: TGTGCCAGCAGCTTTGGACTAGCGGGGGGGCAAGATACGCAGTATTTT.

This chain connects TRBV14 to TRBJ1-1; 7 bases line up with TRBD1. Trimming at V came to 1 base and at J to 0 bases, leaving 11 bases not matched to a gene. This CDR3 has 18 residues. CDR1 and CDR2 (germline): SGHDN, FVKESK. This chain's CDR3 is CASSQGGQPVLMNTEAFF. The CDR3 DNA reads TGTGCCAGCAGCCAAGGGGGACAGCCAGTTTTGATGAACACTGAAGCTTTCTTT.

The table lists this clonotype with many counts. The V gene is TRBV28, the J gene TRBJ1-4; 10 bases fit TRBD1. This CDR3 is 15 amino acids long. The V gene's germline CDR1 is MDHEN and CDR2 SYDVKM. Trimming removed 2 bases from V and 7 bases from J; junction bases left unmatched: 4. CDR3 loop: CASSLPTGGSEKLFF. The CDR3 region has the DNA TGTGCCAGCAGTTTACCGACAGGGGGCTCTGAAAAACTGTTTTTT.

This clonotype showed up many times. CDR3 loop: CASSLAKGTEAFF. CDR3 DNA sequence: TGTGCCAGCAGCTTAGCGAAGGGGACTGAAGCTTTCTTT. This chain uses TRBV11-3 with TRBJ1-1; possibly TRBD1 for D (5 bases). Germline CDR1 reads SGHNT; CDR2 reads YENEEA. This CDR3 region has 13 residues. Trimming removed 1 base at V and 5 bases at J, with 8 bases between.

This clonotype was picked up many times. This sequence joins TRBV2 and TRBJ1-5; 8 nucleotides agree with TRBD1. Germline V gene sequence: CDR1 SNHLY, CDR2 FYNNEI. The CDR3 contains 15 residues. J lost 1 base, V lost 6 bases, and 5 bases had no gene match. CDR3 sequence (DNA): TGTGCCAGCAGGACAGGGGAGAAAAGCAATCAGCCCCAGCATTTT. Its protein is CASRTGEKSNQPQHF.

V usage is TRBV12-3 or TRBV12-4 and J usage is TRBJ2-3, with 15 bases matching TRBD2. The CDR3 totals 18 residues. J lost 7 bases, V lost 6 bases, and 14 bases had no gene match. CDR3: CASRPGLAGGLTWNTQYF. The CDR3 DNA reads TGTGCCAGCAGGCCCGGACTAGCGGGAGGGCTTACTTGGAATACGCAGTATTTT.

This clonotype was counted many times. This CDR3 is CASSPGQNPNYGYTF. CDR3 DNA sequence: TGTGCCAGCAGCCCGGGACAGAACCCTAACTATGGCTACACCTTC. V is TRBV5-6 and J is TRBJ1-2; 7 positions agree with TRBD1. Germline lookup yields CDR1 SGHDT and CDR2 YYEEEE. The trim removed 4 bases at V and 0 bases at J, leaving 6 bases unmatched. There are 15 residues in the CDR3.

This clonotype was detected many times. The rearrangement joins TRBV7-6 to TRBJ2-7, with 9 bases that match TRBD2. V lost 5 bases and J lost 6; bases outside the gene matches: 11. The germline CDR1 and CDR2 sequences are SGHVS and FNYEAQ. The CDR3 is made up of 15 amino acids. The CDR3 bases are TGTGCCAGCAGCCTCTCTCCTAGCGGGGCTAGCGAGCAGTACTTC. Translation: CASSLSPSGASEQYF.

The sample holds many counts of this clonotype. The chain combines TRBV5-6 with TRBJ1-2; D is undetermined. Deletions cut 0 bases from V and 7 bases from J, with 10 bases between. Germline V gives CDR1 SGHDT, CDR2 YYEEEE. The CDR3 has 13 residues. CDR3: CASSLGAGTGYTF. The DNA for the CDR3 is TGTGCCAGCAGCTTGGGGGCGGGTACTGGCTACACCTTC.

This clonotype appeared many times. The V gene is TRBV20-1, the J gene TRBJ2-7; 7 nucleotides match TRBD2. This CDR3 spans 13 amino acids. The V segment lost 8 bases and the J segment 0 bases; nucleotides outside the gene matches: 7. Germline values: CDR1 DFQATT, CDR2 SNEGSKA (reference sequence). The CDR3 coding sequence is TGCAGTCAGAGCGGGGTGCGCTCCTACGAGCAGTACTTC. It encodes CSQSGVRSYEQYF.

This clonotype was seen once. This chain links TRBV20-1 with TRBJ1-1; 9 bases agree with TRBD1. CDR1 DFQATT and CDR2 SNEGSKA come from the germline V gene (reference sequence). The CDR3 has 14 residues. Trimming at V came to 3 bases and at J to 1 base, leaving 3 bases not matched to a gene. The chain's CDR3 is CSARKDRGNTEAFF. In DNA, the CDR3 is TGCAGTGCTAGGAAGGACAGGGGGAACACTGAAGCTTTCTTT.

The chain uses TRBV30 and TRBJ1-1, with D hard to call. Germline V gives CDR1 GTSNPN, CDR2 SVGIG (reference sequence). Trimming pared 4 bases from V and 2 bases from J, leaving 11 bases between. This CDR3 region has 13 residues. CDR3 sequence: CAWTIAKNTEAFF. In nucleotides, the CDR3 is TGTGCCTGGACGATTGCGAAAAACACTGAAGCTTTCTTT.

There are many counts of this clonotype. For the CDR3, the DNA is TGCAGTGCTAGAGATGTAGGGTCTGACACTGAAGCTTTCTTT. Its translation: CSARDVGSDTEAFF. V is TRBV20-1 and J is TRBJ1-1, with D unclear. Trimming removed 0 bases at V and 3 bases at J, with 11 bases between. CDR3 length equals 14 residues. Germline V gene lookup returns CDR1 DFQATT and CDR2 SNEGSKA (reference sequence).

This clonotype was found many times. The gene calls are TRBV28 and TRBJ1-2, with 10 bases aligning to TRBD1. The germline V gene encodes CDR1 MDHEN and CDR2 SYDVKM. V shed 4 bases and J 4 bases; nucleotides not matched to a gene: 6. CDR3 length: 15 residues. CDR3 nucleotides: TGTGCCAGCAGTTCCCGGGACAGGGGTGCCTATGGCTACACCTTC. Protein: CASSSRDRGAYGYTF.

In its sample, this clonotype was seen many times. This rearrangement joins TRBV11-3 to TRBJ2-5, with TRBD1 identical over 11 bases. V dropped 5 bases and J dropped 5; count of bases not matched to a gene: 7. The CDR3 runs to 15 residues. Germline V gene lookup returns CDR1 SGHNT and CDR2 YENEEA. DNA of the CDR3: TGTGCCAGCAGCCCAGGACAGGGGGCACGTGAGACCCAGTACTTC. Protein: CASSPGQGARETQYF.

This clonotype was recorded at least ten times. The rearrangement links TRBV2 to TRBJ2-1; 7 bases are shared with TRBD1. The germline gives CDR1 SNHLY, CDR2 FYNNEI. V shed 3 bases, J shed 8 bases, and the junction held 13 bases outside the gene matches. The CDR3 length is 16 residues. The DNA of the CDR3 is TGTGCCAGCAGTGATCAACAGGGGCCGCGTCCTTATGAGCAGTTCTTC. Translation gives CASSDQQGPRPYEQFF.

This clonotype was observed at least ten times. The chain joins TRBV5-1 to TRBJ2-5, with 7 bases identical to TRBD2. This CDR3 is 15 amino acids long. V lost 3 bases, J lost 1 base, and 6 bases stayed unmatched. CDR1 and CDR2 (germline): SGHRS, YFSETQ. The CDR3 here is CASSYLGLSQETQYF. As DNA, the CDR3 is TGCGCCAGCAGCTACCTGGGACTAAGCCAAGAGACCCAGTACTTC. The entire variable domain, with the rest obtained from reference TRBV5-1 and TRBJ2-5, is as follows: KAGVTQTPRYLIKTRGQQVTLSCSPISGHRSVSWYQQTPGQGLQFLFEYFSETQRNKGNFPGRFSGRQFSNSRSEMNVSTLELGDSALYLCASSYLGLSQETQYFGPGTRLLVL.